This passage covers 9 T cell receptor beta chains from one sample sequenced in a study of CD8 T cells in Susac syndrome. After extraction with the RNeasy kit, roughly 0.5 to 1 ug of the RNA was reverse transcribed using random hexamers. TCRdb itself ran the immunoSEQ multiplex PCR reads through MiXCR, one entry per CDR3 protein. Of 200,000 or so distinct CDR3 sequences in the sample, approximately 95% were seen once. The sequenced sample was CD8+ T cells from PBMCs. Receptors originate from a human donor with Susac syndrome.

V usage is TRBV4-2 and J usage is TRBJ2-5; 10 bases are a match to TRBD2. Germline values: CDR1 LGHNA, CDR2 YNFKEQ. The trim removed 0 bases at V and 4 bases at J, leaving 5 bases unmatched. This CDR3 is 16 amino acids long. As DNA, the CDR3 is TGTGCCAGCAGCCAAGATAAGCGGGGGGGCCGAGAGACCCAGTACTTC. It is translated as CASSQDKRGGRETQYF.

The chain uses TRBV5-1 and TRBJ1-4; D ambiguous. This CDR3 has 15 amino acids. CDR1 is SGHRS and CDR2 is YFSETQ in the germline V gene. V was trimmed by 0 bases and J by 0 bases, leaving 6 bases between them. CDR3 residues: CASSLVSTTNEKLFF. In nucleotides, the CDR3 is TGCGCCAGCAGCTTGGTTAGCACAACTAATGAAAAACTGTTTTTT.

This chain connects TRBV13 to TRBJ1-1; the D is unclear. The CDR3 sequence is 14 residues long. V shed 3 bases and J shed 0 bases, with 8 bases lying between them. CDR1 PRHDT and CDR2 FYEKMQ come from the germline V gene (reference sequence). Written as DNA, the CDR3 is TGTGCCAGCAGCTTTAGAGATATGAACACTGAAGCTTTCTTT. This gives the protein CASSFRDMNTEAFF.

The gene calls are TRBV7-9 and TRBJ2-7; a weak D match, TRBD1 (6 bases). The CDR3 consists of 14 residues. V dropped 5 bases and J dropped 3 bases, with 14 bases sitting between them. Germline V gives CDR1 SEHNR, CDR2 FQNEAQ (reference sequence). As DNA, the CDR3 is TGTGCCAGCAGCACCGGGACACTTTTCTACGAGCAGTACTTC. This codes for CASSTGTLFYEQYF.

The J gene is TRBJ1-2, the V gene TRBV11-2; D unresolved. This CDR3 has 15 residues. Germline loops: CDR1 SGHAT, CDR2 FQNNGV. The V end was cut by 4 bases, the J end by 2 bases, with 14 bases between. CDR3 nucleotide sequence: TGTGCCAGCAGCTACCCCAGCACCACGAACTATGGCTACACCTTC. Encoded protein: CASSYPSTTNYGYTF.

V and J are TRBV11-2 and TRBJ2-3; TRBD2 aligns across 13 bases. J lost 3 bases, V lost 4 bases, and 13 bases had no gene match. Germline V gene sequence: CDR1 SGHAT, CDR2 FQNNGV. The CDR3 covers 19 residues. This CDR3 is CASSSGLAGVLAPTDTQYF. The DNA of the CDR3 is TGTGCCAGCAGCTCCGGACTAGCGGGAGTGCTAGCCCCTACAGATACGCAGTATTTT. The whole variable domain, filled in from reference TRBV11-2 and TRBJ2-3, reads EAGVAQSPRYKIIEKRQSVAFWCNPISGHATLYWYQQILGQGPKLLIQFQNNGVVDDSQLPKDRFSAERLKGVDSTLKIQPAKLEDSAVYLCASSSGLAGVLAPTDTQYFGPGTRLTVL.

This rearrangement joins TRBV7-9 to TRBJ2-7; no reliable D call. Germline V CDR1 and CDR2: SEHNR, FQNEAQ (reference sequence). Trimming pared 4 bases from V and 3 bases from J, leaving 7 bases between. This CDR3 contains 12 residues. The CDR3 sequence: CASSSHYYEQYF. CDR3 bases: TGTGCCAGCAGCTCCCATTACTACGAGCAGTACTTC.

In DNA form, the CDR3 reads TGTGCCAGCAGCCCACAAGCGGGCCCGGCGGAGACCCAGTACTTC. It is translated as CASSPQAGPAETQYF. The V and J genes are TRBV7-2 and TRBJ2-5, with a weak D call TRBD2 (6 bases). Germline CDR1 reads SGHTA; CDR2 reads FQGNSA. The CDR3 totals 15 residues. Trimming removed 5 bases from V and 5 bases from J, with 18 bases in between. Together with reference TRBV7-2 and TRBJ2-5, the CDR3 gives the full variable domain: GAGVSQSPSNKVTEKGKDVELRCDPISGHTALYWYRQSLGQGLEFLIYFQGNSAPDKSGLPSDRFSAERTGGSVSTLTIQRTQQEDSAVYLCASSPQAGPAETQYFGPGTRLLVL.

The chain combines TRBV5-1 with TRBJ2-1; 13 bases align to TRBD2. Trimming took 3 bases from V and 2 from J; bases not matched to a gene: 5. This CDR3 has 17 amino acids. Germline V gives CDR1 SGHRS, CDR2 YFSETQ. This CDR3 is CASSSGLAGETYNEQFF. The CDR3 nucleotides read TGCGCCAGCAGCTCCGGACTAGCGGGGGAGACCTACAATGAGCAGTTCTTC.